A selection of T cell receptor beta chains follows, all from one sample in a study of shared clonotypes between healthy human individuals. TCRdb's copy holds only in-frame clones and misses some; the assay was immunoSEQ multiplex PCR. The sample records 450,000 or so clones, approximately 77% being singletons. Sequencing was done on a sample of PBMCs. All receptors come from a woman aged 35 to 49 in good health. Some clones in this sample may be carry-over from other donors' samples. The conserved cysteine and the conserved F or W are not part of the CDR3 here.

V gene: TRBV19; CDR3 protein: ASSIRTGEDTQY
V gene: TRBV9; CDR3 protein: ASSDTGAANVLT
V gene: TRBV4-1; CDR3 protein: ASSQVFLTPREKLF
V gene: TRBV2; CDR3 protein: ASSSGRASNEQF
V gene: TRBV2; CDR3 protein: ATSLRSSGANVLT
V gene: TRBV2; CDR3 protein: ASDREGETQY
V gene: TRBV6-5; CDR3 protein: ASSKGGNTIY
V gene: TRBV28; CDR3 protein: ASSLMSTLYTGELF
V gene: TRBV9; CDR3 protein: ASTSSTSGNTGELF
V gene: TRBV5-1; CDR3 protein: ASSSQGNTEAF
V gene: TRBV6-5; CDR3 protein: ASSYSQGTNYGYT
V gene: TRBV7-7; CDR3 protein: ASSLGTSGFDTQY
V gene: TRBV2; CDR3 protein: ASSRGGTDTQY
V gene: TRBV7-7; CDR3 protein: ASSLAGGNYNEQF
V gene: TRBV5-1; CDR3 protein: ASSPRDQETQY
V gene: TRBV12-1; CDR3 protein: ASSYKDRVVGNQPQH
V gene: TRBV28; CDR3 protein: ASSSNQGSGETQY
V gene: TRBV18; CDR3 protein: ASSPPGEGNTIY
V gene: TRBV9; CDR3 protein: ASSPRQGGAEAF
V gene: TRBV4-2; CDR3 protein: ASSQTNRASHYEQY
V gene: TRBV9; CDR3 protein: ASSGSHQGALSEQY
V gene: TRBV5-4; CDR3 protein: ASSLELAANEQF
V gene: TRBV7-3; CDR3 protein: ASSLTGGSGYGYT
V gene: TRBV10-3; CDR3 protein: AISGTENIQY
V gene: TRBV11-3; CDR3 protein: ASSFTGQLRTEAF
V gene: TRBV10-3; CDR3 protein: AISERWQGAVYGYT
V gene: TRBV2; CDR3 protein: ASSAQGFNQPQH
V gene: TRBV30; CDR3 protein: AWARVSLGYEQY
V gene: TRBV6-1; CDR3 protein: ASSDFGLCT
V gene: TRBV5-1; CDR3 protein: ASSLAGTYNEQF
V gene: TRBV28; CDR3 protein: ASSPRGQISYEQY
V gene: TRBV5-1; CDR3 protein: ASNRGDSYEQY
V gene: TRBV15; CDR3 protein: ATSRLGQGGNQPQH
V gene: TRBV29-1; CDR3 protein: SAATGTYEQY
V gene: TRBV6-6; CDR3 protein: ASRIRGAGHGTQY
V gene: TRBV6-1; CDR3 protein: ASSEARNTEAF
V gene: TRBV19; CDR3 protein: ASSTDSANTEAF
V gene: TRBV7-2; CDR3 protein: ASNEKDRGIRNTEAF